The rows below give T cell receptor beta chains drawn from one sample of a study of blood T cell repertoires in COVID-19. Clones were read by immunoSEQ multiplex PCR, and TCRdb kept only the in-frame ones, dropping some. The sample includes approximately 16,000 clones, around 90% of them seen just once. The sequenced material came from peripheral blood. The origin of the receptors is a human donor in a cohort sampled during active COVID-19. The conserved cysteine and the conserved F or W are not part of the CDR3 here. Rows may omit the clone size; those that give it use once, few, many or a size class.

j_gene: TRBJ2-7; abundance: -; v_gene: TRBV5-6; CDR3aa: ASSVDREHEQY
j_gene: TRBJ2-3; abundance: -; v_gene: TRBV5-6; CDR3aa: ASSSQGLPGGDTQY
j_gene: TRBJ2-2; abundance: -; v_gene: TRBV5-1; CDR3aa: ASSFGDRNTGELF
j_gene: TRBJ2-2; abundance: -; v_gene: TRBV5-5; CDR3aa: ASSLTFMGAGTGELF
j_gene: TRBJ1-2; abundance: -; v_gene: TRBV20-1; CDR3aa: SAWQGYGYT
j_gene: TRBJ1-4; abundance: -; v_gene: TRBV3-1/TRBV3-2; CDR3aa: ASSLGGGMREKLF
j_gene: TRBJ2-3; abundance: -; v_gene: TRBV27; CDR3aa: ASKFGARTDTQY
j_gene: TRBJ2-6; abundance: -; v_gene: TRBV10-3; CDR3aa: ASRDRHDSGANVLT
j_gene: TRBJ2-7; abundance: -; v_gene: TRBV7-3; CDR3aa: ASSFTGDTSYEQY
j_gene: TRBJ2-7; abundance: -; v_gene: TRBV2; CDR3aa: ASTGLAGHEQY
j_gene: TRBJ1-2; abundance: -; v_gene: TRBV5-4; CDR3aa: ASSSPRDYGYT
j_gene: TRBJ1-1; abundance: -; v_gene: TRBV29-1; CDR3aa: SGKGANTEAF
j_gene: TRBJ1-5; abundance: -; v_gene: TRBV27; CDR3aa: ASSLSTGVLQPQH
j_gene: TRBJ2-5; abundance: -; v_gene: TRBV14; CDR3aa: ASSTLRAMGETQY
j_gene: TRBJ1-5; abundance: few; v_gene: TRBV27; CDR3aa: ASSLAGTVNQPQH